This T cell receptor beta chain was documented in a study of blood T cell repertoires in COVID-19. Looking at the study overall: Samples representing acute and convalescent COVID-19 were sourced from the United States, Italy and Spain. PBMCs, B-cell-depleted T cells, or T cells provided the cDNA or gDNA that made up the material.

Authors' methods: Nucleated cell number was recorded as an estimate derived from reference gene primer amplification. Generated by immunoSEQ multiplex PCR, the TCRdb table keeps only in-frame clones and is missing some. V and J calls and clone size are as listed in that table; D and trimming were resolved from the DNA. The top ten hold approximately 6.7% of the sample, which has 70,000 or so clones, just under 90% seen once. This CDR3 contains 16 residues. V was clipped by 0 bases and J by 2 bases; unmatched bases: 4. Germline V gives CDR1 MNHEY, CDR2 SVGEGT. The TCR was taken from a woman of 80 years or more with active COVID-19. The V call is TRBV6-2 or TRBV6-3, the J call TRBJ2-7; 10 nucleotides line up with TRBD2. What was sequenced was peripheral blood. CDR3 sequence: CASSYSTSGRAYEQYF. The CDR3 nucleotides are TGTGCCAGCAGTTACTCGACTAGCGGGCGGGCCTACGAGCAGTACTTC.